This T cell receptor (beta chain) was obtained from a study of cytomegalovirus exposure and HLA in healthy donors. Study-wide results and limits: Most sequenced TCRs were rare (though some public TCRs occurred in many donors). Accounts indicate the classifier identified cytomegalovirus status with strong specificity and sensitivity.

Remarks on this clone: Its antigen is not known.

There are 14 residues in the CDR3. The V gene's germline CDR1 is SEHNR and CDR2 FQNEAQ (reference sequence). V lost 6 bases to trimming and J lost 9 bases, with 18 bases between them. Among the 100 to 150 subjects of the validation cohort, separate from the roughly 670-subject first cohort, were the donors. The protocol was immunoSEQ multiplex PCR, while the TCRdb copy is restricted to in-frame clones and leaves out a portion. Of tens of thousands of clones listed, about 93% are singletons. Source material: PBMCs. The genes are TRBV7-9 and TRBJ2-1; D is possibly TRBD2 (6 bases). The origin of this receptor is a man between 18 and 29 years old in good health and CMV-seronegative. Written as DNA, the CDR3 is TGTGCCAGCAGGAATCTCCGGGACTCCGTTGAGCAGTTCTTC. The encoded protein is CASRNLRDSVEQFF. Full variable domain (remainder filled in from reference TRBV7-9 and TRBJ2-1): DTGVSQNPRHKITKRGQNVTFRCDPISEHNRLYWYRQTLGQGPEFLTYFQNEAQLEKSRLLSDRFSAERPKGSFSTLEIQRTEQGDSAMYLCASRNLRDSVEQFFGPGTRLTVL.